What follows describes a single T cell receptor beta chain. Its antigen is undetermined. This CDR3 region has 17 residues. The ends were cut back, 2 bases at V and 4 bases at J, with 22 bases in the middle. Germline V gene sequence: CDR1 SGHRS, CDR2 YFSETQ. Assay: immunoSEQ multiplex PCR; the TCRdb copy retains only in-frame clones and omits some. The table shows some 100,000 clones, with roughly 89% occurring only once. Exposure to brentuximab vedotin varied, and each patient had relapsed following autologous stem cell transplantation. Patients reached a best response of complete response, partial response or progressive disease. The sample comes from a study of PD-1 blockade in classical Hodgkin lymphoma. Findings and caveats of the study: Before treatment, TCR diversity in newly diagnosed patients was reportedly lower than in healthy donors. Partial responders and progressors had significantly lower baseline TCR diversity. Patients who initiated nivolumab within 1 year of ASCT were excluded.

This chain joins TRBV5-1 and TRBJ2-7, with a possible D match to TRBD2 (6 bases). The sample was peripheral blood mononuclear cells (PBMCs), taken before the second cycle of nivolumab. The sequence was collected from a human donor with classical Hodgkin lymphoma. CDR3 nucleotides: TGCGCCAGCAGCTTCCTGCAGGGAGGATTGAGAGAATACGAGCAGTACTTC. It yields the protein CASSFLQGGLREYEQYF.